Given below is one TCR beta chain in context. No antigen is known for it. This sample stems from a study of cytomegalovirus exposure and HLA in healthy donors. Participants comprised healthy donors of bone marrow. Study-wide findings and caveats: In a later analysis, HLA-C alleles had the fewest associated TCRs, DRB1 alleles the most. Per a prior analysis, the majority of TCR beta V segments were productive roughly 87% or roughly 30% of the time.

PCR involved 60 Vbeta and 13 Jbeta primers. The table came from immunoSEQ multiplex PCR; TCRdb's copy has only in-frame clones and leaves some out. The sample has 150,000 to 200,000 clones; over 70% are singletons. The CDR3 is made up of 13 amino acids. From germline, CDR1 is SGHTA and CDR2 FQGTGA. V shed 4 bases and J shed 0 bases, with 6 bases lying between them. The chain carries TRBV7-3 and TRBJ2-5; unclear D gene. The receptor was isolated from a man aged 45-65 years in good health and CMV-seropositive. Sequencing input: PBMCs. DNA for the CDR3: TGTGCCAGCAGCTCGTTGTACCAAGAGACCCAGTACTTC. It codes for CASSSLYQETQYF. Supplemented by reference TRBV7-3 and TRBJ2-5, the full variable domain reads GAGVSQTPSNKVTEKGKYVELRCDPISGHTALYWYRQSLGQGPEFLIYFQGTGAADDSGLPNDRFFAVRPEGSVSTLKIQRTERGDSAVYLCASSSLYQETQYFGPGTRLLVL.